This T cell receptor beta chain originates from a study of T cell changes during pregnancy in multiple sclerosis. Germline lookup yields CDR1 LGHNA and CDR2 YNFKEQ. J lost 6 bases, V lost 0 bases, and 11 bases had no gene match. This CDR3 is built from 16 residues. Profiling relied on immunoSEQ multiplex PCR, and the TCRdb table lists in-frame clones only, not all of them. Of roughly 9,900 clones listed, roughly 89% are singletons. Sequences were derived from CD8+ T cells from peripheral blood mononuclear cells, sampled in the first trimester of pregnancy. This TCR was sampled from a female donor in good health, enrolled as a control in a pregnancy study. The V call is TRBV4-2, the J call TRBJ2-7; 7 nucleotides align to TRBD1. The CDR3 DNA sequence: TGTGCCAGCAGCCAAGATAACAGGGGATCGTCCAGCGAGCAGTACTTC. This gives the protein CASSQDNRGSSSEQYF.